The T cell receptor (beta chain) under discussion was sequenced for a study of identical twins. This clonotype was counted a few times. TCRdb re-called the 5' RACE reads with MiXCR, one entry per CDR3 protein. The profile covers about 340,000 distinct CDR3 sequences, with about 9% appearing a single time and more than 8% taken by the ten largest. V shed 6 bases and J shed 8 bases, with 17 bases lying between them. Germline CDR1 and CDR2: MNHNS and SASEGT. This CDR3 is built from 14 residues. This receptor was identified in a woman aged 45 to 65 in good health. The gene calls are TRBV6-1 and TRBJ2-1, with D perhaps being TRBD1 or TRBD2 (5 bases each). Material: naive T cells sorted from blood. The CDR3: CASRQARDLYEQFF. The CDR3 DNA sequence: TGTGCCAGCAGACAAGCCCGGGACCTTTATGAGCAGTTCTTC.